Listed below are T cell receptor beta chains from one sample, sequenced in a study of blood T cells in healthy people across ages. TCRdb fed the 5' RACE reads into MiXCR, producing one record per CDR3 protein. The profile shows 1,100,000 or so distinct CDR3 sequences, 35% to 55% of them singletons. The sample taken for sequencing was blood. These receptor sequences come from a woman aged 55-70 years in good health. Both conserved end residues are part of each CDR3. D genes are given only for firm matches. Expanded clones are given a class, and other clones once, few, many or no size at all.

v_gene,j_gene,d_gene,abundance,CDR3nt,CDR3aa
TRBV6-5,TRBJ2-7,TRBD1,once,TGTGCCAGCAGTAATACAGGGGACCGAACTAACGAGCAGTACTTC,CASSNTGDRTNEQYF
TRBV20-1,TRBJ2-3,TRBD1,NA,TGCAGTGCTAGAGACCCCGGACAGGGGTCAGATACGCAGTATTTT,CSARDPGQGSDTQYF
TRBV9,TRBJ2-3,TRBD2,NA,TGTACCAGCAGCGTATATAGCGGGATACCCACAGATACGCAGTATTTT,CTSSVYSGIPTDTQYF
TRBV29-1,TRBJ1-1,NA,few,TGCAGCGCCGAAGGGGTTAGGGAAGCTTTCTTT,CSAEGVREAFF
TRBV5-1,TRBJ2-2,NA,NA,TGCGCCAGCAAGGAGTTCTTATCGAACACCGGGGAGCTGTTTTTT,CASKEFLSNTGELFF
TRBV7-9,TRBJ1-5,TRBD1,NA,TGTGCCAGCAGCGCAACTGGGACAGCTTATCAGCCCCAGCATTTT,CASSATGTAYQPQHF
TRBV12-3/TRBV12-4,TRBJ2-1,NA,NA,TGTGCCAGCAGTTTAACTAGTGTTCACAATGAGCAGTTCTTC,CASSLTSVHNEQFF
TRBV2,TRBJ1-5,NA,NA,TGTGCCAGCAGTTCAGATGATCAGCCCCAGCATTTT,CASSSDDQPQHF
TRBV21-1,TRBJ1-6,NA,NA,TGTGCCAGCAGAAAACCAGACCGCGAACAGGTTGTCAATTCACCCCTCCACTTT,CASRKPDREQVVNSPLHF
TRBV7-9,TRBJ1-5,TRBD1,NA,TGTGCCATTTCACAGGGGTTGGGACAGCCCCAGCATTTT,CAISQGLGQPQHF
TRBV7-8,TRBJ2-5,NA,few,TGTGCCAGCAGCCAAGTCAGTCGTACCGGGCAAGAGACCCAGTACTTC,CASSQVSRTGQETQYF
TRBV25-1,TRBJ2-4,NA,NA,TGTGCCAGCAGCGAGCCCGGGAACTCCAAAAACATTCAGTACTTC,CASSEPGNSKNIQYF
TRBV7-8,TRBJ2-5,NA,NA,TGTGCCAGCAGCTTAGCAGGGCAGGCTAGTAAGGGGACCCAGTACTTC,CASSLAGQASKGTQYF
TRBV20-1,TRBJ2-3,TRBD2,once,TGCAGTGCTAGGATAGCGGGAAAGGTTGCGAATACGCAGTATTTT,CSARIAGKVANTQYF
TRBV6-4,TRBJ2-3,NA,many,TGTGCCAGCAGAACAGATACGCAGTATTTT,CASRTDTQYF
TRBV10-3,TRBJ2-4,NA,NA,TGTGCCATCAGTGAGGCAAGTAGACCTGGTAACATTCAGTACTTC,CAISEASRPGNIQYF
TRBV20-1,TRBJ1-5,NA,NA,TGCAGTGCTAGAGAGGGAGGGGTTAGTCAGCCCCAGCATTTT,CSAREGGVSQPQHF
TRBV3-1,TRBJ2-7,NA,NA,TGTGCCAGCAGCCAAGCGGTTAGGAGTTACGAGCAGTACTTC,CASSQAVRSYEQYF
TRBV2,TRBJ2-1,NA,NA,TGTGCCAGCAGAACAGGGATCTATGAGCAGTTCTTC,CASRTGIYEQFF
TRBV10-3,TRBJ2-5,NA,many,TGTGCCACCATCACCGGGCAGGAGAAGGAAGAACAGTACTTC,CATITGQEKEEQYF
TRBV20-1,TRBJ1-1,NA,NA,TGCAGTGCTAGCAGCAGGGCTAACGTAGAAGCTTTCTTT,CSASSRANVEAFF
TRBV15,TRBJ2-1,TRBD1,NA,TGTGCCACCAGCAGGGGTCCCGGGACAGAAATCAATGAGCAGTTCTTC,CATSRGPGTEINEQFF
TRBV3-1,TRBJ2-5,TRBD1,NA,TGTGCCAGCAGCCAAGGACAGGGCCGAGAGACCCAGTACTTC,CASSQGQGRETQYF
TRBV27,TRBJ2-7,TRBD2,once,TGTGCCAGCAGTTTAGGGCGGGACTACGGGCAGTACTTC,CASSLGRDYGQYF
TRBV7-6,TRBJ2-5,TRBD1,once,TGTGCCAGCAGCTCCTCCCGTGGACAGGGGAGAGAGACCCAGTACTTC,CASSSSRGQGRETQYF
TRBV27,TRBJ2-4,TRBD2,NA,TGTGCCAGCAAAGCGCTAGCGGGGGGAGGTTTAGCCAAAAACATTCAGTACTTC,CASKALAGGGLAKNIQYF
TRBV20-1,TRBJ2-7,NA,once,TGCAGTGCTACCTCGGACAGAGCTTACGAGCAGTACTTC,CSATSDRAYEQYF
TRBV6-1,TRBJ2-7,TRBD1,few,TGTGCCAGCAGTCCCATGTCGGGACAGGGGAACTTTTACTACGAGCAGTACTTC,CASSPMSGQGNFYYEQYF
TRBV30,TRBJ2-5,NA,few,TGTGCCTGGAGTGTCTGGGGTCGGACCCCTACGCCGGCCCAGTACTTC,CAWSVWGRTPTPAQYF
TRBV12-3/TRBV12-4,TRBJ2-2,TRBD1,NA,TGTGCCAGCAGTCCCTGGGACAGGGGAAACACCGGGGAGCTGTTTTTT,CASSPWDRGNTGELFF
TRBV5-1,TRBJ2-7,TRBD1,NA,TGCGCCAGCAGCTTACAGGGGGCTGGTTACAATGAGCAGTACTTC,CASSLQGAGYNEQYF
TRBV11-2,TRBJ1-2,NA,NA,TGTGCCAGCAGCGCCGTCGGGACTAACTATGGCTACACCTTC,CASSAVGTNYGYTF
TRBV5-1,TRBJ2-7,NA,NA,TGCGCCAGCAACTTGGCCTCGGGCACCTACGAGCAGTACTTC,CASNLASGTYEQYF
TRBV5-1,TRBJ2-1,TRBD2,few,TGCGCCAGCAGCTTGGAAGCGGGAGCTCTTCACGGTACCAATGAGCAGTTCTTC,CASSLEAGALHGTNEQFF
TRBV6-5,TRBJ2-7,TRBD2,NA,TGTGCCAGCAGTTCCCTAGCGGGAGGTTTCTCCTACGAGCAGTACTTC,CASSSLAGGFSYEQYF
TRBV14,TRBJ1-3,TRBD1,once,TGTGCCAGCAGCCAATCCACAGGGGGCGCGGAGGGAAACACCATATATTTT,CASSQSTGGAEGNTIYF
TRBV12-3/TRBV12-4,TRBJ2-1,NA,many,TGTGCCAGCACGACCACATGGGGTTCAAATGAGCAGTTCTTC,CASTTTWGSNEQFF
TRBV12-3/TRBV12-4,TRBJ1-3,TRBD1,NA,TGTGCCAGCAGGAGTTCGACAGGGTCCTTCGGAAACACCATATATTTT,CASRSSTGSFGNTIYF
TRBV11-2,TRBJ2-7,NA,NA,TGTGCCAGCAGCCTGAAAGGAGGGGAGGCCTACGAGCAGTACTTC,CASSLKGGEAYEQYF
TRBV20-1,TRBJ2-6,NA,NA,TGCAGTGCTAGAGATCACGGTGCTCTGGGCTCTGGGGCCAACGTCCTGACTTTC,CSARDHGALGSGANVLTF
TRBV7-2,TRBJ1-6,NA,many,TGTGCCAGCAGCTTAGATAACAGAGTGAATAATTCACCCCTCCACTTT,CASSLDNRVNNSPLHF